Below, one T cell receptor (beta chain) is given with its context. Its cognate antigen has yet to be identified. Within one base of it there is no much larger clone, and no base qualities were kept. The immunoSEQ Assay, a bias-controlled multiplex PCR, was used to amplify TCRbeta CDR3 regions from genomic DNA. On the study's bioinformatics: Within the assay, amplification of reference gene primers was used to estimate how many nucleated cells each sample contained. To quantify the absolute abundance of each unique TCRbeta CDR3 rearrangement, sequence reads were collapsed and filtered. For each sample, productive Simpson clonality was calculated as the square root of Simpson's diversity index across productive rearrangements. TCRdb obtained this table from immuneACCESS and retained in-frame rearrangements with V and J assigned. These tables miss some clones; where compared with another copy, unresolved V genes account for less than half of the shortfall, and the remainder is unexplained. That table gives V, J and clone size, and the DNA gave D and trimming. The sample table lists 110,000 to 150,000 clones, 80% to 85% of them with a count of one. The ten largest clones add up to about 4.3% of the sample.

This sample was taken from a study of blood T cell repertoires in COVID-19 (dated by TCRdb to the early 2020s). Some background on the complete study: Collaborator samples came from the United States, Italy and Spain and covered acute and convalescent phases of COVID-19. The prospective study material was composed of cDNA or gDNA derived from T cells, B-cell-depleted T cells, or PBMCs. The dataset comprised deeply sampled blood TCRbeta repertoires from subjects exposed to, actively infected with, or recovered from COVID-19. The repertoires were released in a freely available public database intended as a resource for research on the immune response to SARS-CoV-2. The samples were drawn from two sources: the first 160 participants of the ongoing ImmuneRACE study, and 1,254 subjects contributed by 6 global collaborators. Sample metadata almost always included a de-identified subject ID, COVID-19 status, age in years and sex. Where available, HLA class I and class II types were taken from metadata supplied by the sample provider and were not determined by assay-based typing.

Whole blood was collected in K2EDTA tubes by collaborating institutions according to the institutions' own protocols. For TCRbeta analysis, collaborators shipped samples in one of three forms: frozen whole blood, isolated PBMCs, or DNA extracted from either of those sample types. General findings and caveats noted by the study authors: How much clinical and demographic metadata was included differed by source and by participant, and the metadata was provided uncurated.

V is cut back by 0 bases and J by 6 bases, with 6 bases in the junction unmatched. The germline V gene supplies CDR1 SGHRS and CDR2 YFSETQ. Including the terminal cysteine and phenylalanine, the CDR3 comprises 15 residues. Here the CDR3 DNA is all that survives: 45 bases in frame from base 1. This sequence uses TRBV5-1 and TRBJ2-1; 7 bases in the junction line up with TRBD1. This clonotype originated in a woman older than 75 with acute or convalescent COVID-19. Sequenced: peripheral blood. The DNA reads as follows: TGCGCCAGCAGCTTGGGACAGGGAAGGGGCAATGAGCAGTTCTTC. Its protein product is CASSLGQGRGNEQFF.